This record covers a single T cell receptor beta chain. Its target is not known. The data were taken from a study of T cell responses to AZD1222 COVID-19 vaccine. Study-wide findings and caveats: In the spike-specific TCR repertoire, nearly half reportedly target unmutated variant regions.

The germline V and J ends were trimmed by 0 bases and 0 bases, with 12 bases remaining between them. Germline CDR1 reads SGHTA; CDR2 reads FQGNSA. The CDR3 runs 17 residues. Clones were read by immunoSEQ multiplex PCR, and TCRdb kept only the in-frame ones, dropping some. The top ten clones hold 4% to 5.5% of a sample with roughly 150,000 clones, about 91% of them seen once. This sequence was found in an adult in good health. This chain joins TRBV7-2 and TRBJ2-1, with D unresolved. This specimen was peripheral blood, taken on day 0 of AZD1222 vaccination. DNA for the CDR3: TGTGCCAGCAGCTTAGCGCGCGTCACGAGCTCCTACAATGAGCAGTTCTTC. As protein: CASSLARVTSSYNEQFF.